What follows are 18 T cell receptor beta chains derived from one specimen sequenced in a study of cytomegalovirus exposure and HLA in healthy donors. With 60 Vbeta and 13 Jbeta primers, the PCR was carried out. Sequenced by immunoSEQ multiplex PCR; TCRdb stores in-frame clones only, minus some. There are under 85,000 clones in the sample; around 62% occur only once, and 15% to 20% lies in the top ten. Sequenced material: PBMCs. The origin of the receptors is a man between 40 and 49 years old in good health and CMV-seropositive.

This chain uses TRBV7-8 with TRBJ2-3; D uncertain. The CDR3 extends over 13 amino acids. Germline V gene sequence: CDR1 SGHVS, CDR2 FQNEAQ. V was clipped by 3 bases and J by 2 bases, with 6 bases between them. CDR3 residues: CASSFRVTDTQYF. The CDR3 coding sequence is TGTGCCAGCAGCTTTCGGGTCACAGATACGCAGTATTTT.

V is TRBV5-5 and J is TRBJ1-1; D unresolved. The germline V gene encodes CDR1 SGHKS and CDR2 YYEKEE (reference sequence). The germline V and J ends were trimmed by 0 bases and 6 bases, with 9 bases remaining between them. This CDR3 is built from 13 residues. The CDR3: CASSLGVVPEAFF. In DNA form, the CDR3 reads TGTGCCAGCAGCTTGGGAGTCGTCCCTGAAGCTTTCTTT.

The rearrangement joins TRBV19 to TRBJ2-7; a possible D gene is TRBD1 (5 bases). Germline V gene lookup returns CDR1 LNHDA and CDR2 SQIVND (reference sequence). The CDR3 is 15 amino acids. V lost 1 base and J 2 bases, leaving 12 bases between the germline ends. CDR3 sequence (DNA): TGTGCCAGTAGTATAGGCCTTCAGGGCACCTACGAGCAGTACTTC. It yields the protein CASSIGLQGTYEQYF.

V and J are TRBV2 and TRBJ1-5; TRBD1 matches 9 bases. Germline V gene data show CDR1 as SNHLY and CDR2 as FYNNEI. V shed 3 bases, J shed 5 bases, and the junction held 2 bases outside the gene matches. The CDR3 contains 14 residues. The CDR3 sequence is CASSEDRGDQPQHF. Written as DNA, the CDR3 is TGTGCCAGCAGTGAGGACAGGGGTGATCAGCCCCAGCATTTT.

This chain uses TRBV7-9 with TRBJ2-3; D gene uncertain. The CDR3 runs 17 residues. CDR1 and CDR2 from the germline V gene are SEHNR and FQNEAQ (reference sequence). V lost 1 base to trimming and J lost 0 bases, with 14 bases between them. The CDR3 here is CASSLVSHLASTDTQYF. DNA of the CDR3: TGTGCCAGCAGCTTAGTCTCGCACTTAGCTAGCACAGATACGCAGTATTTT.

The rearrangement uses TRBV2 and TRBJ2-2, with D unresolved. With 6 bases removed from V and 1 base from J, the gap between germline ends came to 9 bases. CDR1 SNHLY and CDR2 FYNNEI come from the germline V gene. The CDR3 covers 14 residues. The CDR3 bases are TGTGCCAGCAGCTCTCAGATGAACACCGGGGAGCTGTTTTTT. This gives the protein CASSSQMNTGELFF. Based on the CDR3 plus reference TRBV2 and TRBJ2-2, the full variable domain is EPEVTQTPSHQVTQMGQEVILRCVPISNHLYFYWYRQILGQKVEFLVSFYNNEISEKSEIFDDQFSVERPDGSNFTLKIRSTKLEDSAMYFCASSSQMNTGELFFGEGSRLTVL.

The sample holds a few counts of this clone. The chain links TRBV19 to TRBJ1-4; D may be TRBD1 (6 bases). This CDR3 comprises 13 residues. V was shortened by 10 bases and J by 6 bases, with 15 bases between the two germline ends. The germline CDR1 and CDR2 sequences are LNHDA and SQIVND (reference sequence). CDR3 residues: CATMGHADEKLFF. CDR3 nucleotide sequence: TGTGCCACGATGGGACATGCGGATGAAAAACTGTTTTTT.

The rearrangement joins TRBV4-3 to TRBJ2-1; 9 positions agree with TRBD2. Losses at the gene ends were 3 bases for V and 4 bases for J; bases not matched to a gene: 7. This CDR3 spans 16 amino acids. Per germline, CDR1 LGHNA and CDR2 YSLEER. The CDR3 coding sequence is TGCGCCAGCAGCCAGGAAGCGGGGGGACAATACAATGAGCAGTTCTTC. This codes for CASSQEAGGQYNEQFF.

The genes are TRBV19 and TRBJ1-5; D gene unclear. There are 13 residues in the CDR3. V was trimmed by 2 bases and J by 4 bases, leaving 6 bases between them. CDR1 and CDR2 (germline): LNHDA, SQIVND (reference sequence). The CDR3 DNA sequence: TGTGCCAGTAGTATATCCAGTAATCAGCCCCAGCATTTT. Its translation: CASSISSNQPQHF. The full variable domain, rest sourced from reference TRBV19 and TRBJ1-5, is DGGITQSPKYLFRKEGQNVTLSCEQNLNHDAMYWYRQDPGQGLRLIYYSQIVNDFQKGDIAEGYSVSREKKESFPLTVTSAQKNPTAFYLCASSISSNQPQHFGDGTRLSIL.

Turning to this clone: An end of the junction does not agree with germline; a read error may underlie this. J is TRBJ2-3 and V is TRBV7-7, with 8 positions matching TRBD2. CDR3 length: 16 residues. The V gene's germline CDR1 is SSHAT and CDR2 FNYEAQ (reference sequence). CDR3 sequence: CASSPTSGASTDTQYF. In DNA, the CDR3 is TGTGCTAGCAGCCCAACTAGCGGAGCTAGCACAGATACGCAGTATTTT.

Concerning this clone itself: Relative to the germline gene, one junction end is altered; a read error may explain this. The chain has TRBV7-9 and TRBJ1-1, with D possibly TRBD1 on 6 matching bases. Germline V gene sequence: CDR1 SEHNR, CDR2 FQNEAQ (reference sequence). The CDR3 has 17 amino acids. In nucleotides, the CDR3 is TGTTCCAGCAGCTTAGGTGGTCGAGGGGGAGTCGGCACTGAAGCTTTCTTT. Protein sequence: CSSSLGGRGGVGTEAFF.

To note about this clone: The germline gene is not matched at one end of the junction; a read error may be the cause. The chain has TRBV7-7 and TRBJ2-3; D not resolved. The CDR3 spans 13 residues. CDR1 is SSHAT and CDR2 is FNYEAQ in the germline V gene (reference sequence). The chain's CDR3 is CASSWAFTDTQYF. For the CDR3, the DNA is TGTGCTAGCAGCTGGGCCTTCACAGATACGCAGTATTTT.

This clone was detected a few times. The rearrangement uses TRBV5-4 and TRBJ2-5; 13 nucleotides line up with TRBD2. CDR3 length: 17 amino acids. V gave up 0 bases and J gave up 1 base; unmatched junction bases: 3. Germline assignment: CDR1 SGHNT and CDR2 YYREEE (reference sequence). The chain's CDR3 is CASSLGLAGGVQETQYF. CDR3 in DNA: TGTGCCAGCAGCTTGGGACTAGCGGGAGGTGTCCAAGAGACCCAGTACTTC. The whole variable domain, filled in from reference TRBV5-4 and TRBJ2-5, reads ETGVTQSPTHLIKTRGQQVTLRCSSQSGHNTVSWYQQALGQGPQFIFQYYREEENGRGNFPPRFSGLQFPNYSSELNVNALELDDSALYLCASSLGLAGGVQETQYFGPGTRLLVL.

The CDR3 DNA follows: TGTGCCGGACGACTAGCGGGGGGTCCCTACGAGCAGTACTTC. This gives the protein CAGRLAGGPYEQYF. The genes are TRBV2 and TRBJ2-7; 13 nucleotides align to TRBD2. V lost 11 bases and J lost 2; bases outside the gene matches: 6. Per the germline V gene, CDR1 is SNHLY and CDR2 is FYNNEI. The CDR3 spans 14 residues.

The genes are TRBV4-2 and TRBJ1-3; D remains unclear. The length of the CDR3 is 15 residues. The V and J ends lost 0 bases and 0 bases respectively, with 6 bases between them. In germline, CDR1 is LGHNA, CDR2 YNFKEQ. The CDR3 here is CASSQDRVSGNTIYF. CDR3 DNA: TGTGCCAGCAGCCAAGATCGGGTCTCTGGAAACACCATATATTTT.

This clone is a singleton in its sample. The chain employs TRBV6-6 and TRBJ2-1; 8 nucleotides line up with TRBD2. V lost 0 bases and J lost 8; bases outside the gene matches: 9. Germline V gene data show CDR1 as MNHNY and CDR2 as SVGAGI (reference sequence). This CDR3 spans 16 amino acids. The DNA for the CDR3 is TGTGCCAGCAGTTACTCGGTTCGGGGGGGCGGTTATGAGCAGTTCTTC. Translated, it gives CASSYSVRGGGYEQFF.

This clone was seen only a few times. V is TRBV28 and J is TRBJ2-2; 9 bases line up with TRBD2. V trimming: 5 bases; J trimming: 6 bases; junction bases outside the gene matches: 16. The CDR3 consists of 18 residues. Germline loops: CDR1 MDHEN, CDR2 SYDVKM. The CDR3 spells CASSPFPLAGTGSGELFF. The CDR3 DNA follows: TGTGCCAGCAGTCCCTTCCCCCTAGCGGGAACGGGGTCCGGGGAGCTGTTTTTT.

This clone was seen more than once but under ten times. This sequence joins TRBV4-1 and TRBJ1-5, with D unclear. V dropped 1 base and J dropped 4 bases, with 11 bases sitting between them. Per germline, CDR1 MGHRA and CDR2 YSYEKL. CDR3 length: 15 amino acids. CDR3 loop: CASSQAGRDNQPQHF. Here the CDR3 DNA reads TGCGCCAGCAGCCAAGCGGGCCGGGATAATCAGCCCCAGCATTTT.